This passage covers 14 T cell receptor beta chains from one sample sequenced in a study of monozygotic twins with cystic fibrosis. Here immunoSEQ multiplex PCR was the method, and the copy in TCRdb shows in-frame clones only, minus some. Found here are around 35,000 clones, over 75% of them singletons; the top ten hold around 1.7%. Source material: blood. The receptors here all came from a girl aged 2 to 10 with cystic fibrosis.

The V call is TRBV9, the J call TRBJ2-5; 9 bases agree with TRBD2. The V segment lost 3 bases and the J segment 2 bases; nucleotides outside the gene matches: 23. CDR1 is SGDLS and CDR2 is YYNGEE in the germline V gene. The CDR3 totals 21 residues. The CDR3 coding sequence is TGTGCCAGCAGCGCTGCCGCGACTAGCGGACTTATAGGTTGGGCACAAGAGACCCAGTACTTC. Its translation is CASSAAATSGLIGWAQETQYF.

This clone was picked up a small number of times. The genes are TRBV18 and TRBJ2-5; D is unclear. V was trimmed by 1 base and J by 3 bases, leaving 0 bases between them. Germline CDR1 is KGHSH and CDR2 is LQKENI. The CDR3 has 11 amino acids. The CDR3 sequence: CASSPQETQYF. In nucleotides, the CDR3 is TGTGCCAGCTCACCACAAGAGACCCAGTACTTC.

This chain connects TRBV10-3 to TRBJ2-2; 7 positions match TRBD2. Germline V gene sequence: CDR1 ENHRY, CDR2 SYGVKD. The CDR3 runs 17 residues. The V gene end was trimmed by 3 bases and the J gene end by 0 bases; junction bases not matched to a gene: 7. The CDR3 is CAISDTRRGANTGELFF. The CDR3 DNA is TGTGCCATCAGTGATACCCGACGGGGGGCGAACACCGGGGAGCTGTTTTTT.

The chain is built from TRBV30 and TRBJ2-2; D may be TRBD1 (6 bases). V lost 7 bases to trimming and J lost 1 base, with 13 bases between them. This CDR3 contains 14 residues. Germline lookup yields CDR1 GTSNPN and CDR2 SVGIG (reference sequence). CDR3 sequence (DNA): TGTGCCTCATCCAGCAGGGGGAACACCGGGGAGCTGTTTTTT. It yields the protein CASSSRGNTGELFF.

A single count supports this clone. The chain is built from TRBV7-2 and TRBJ1-2, with TRBD1 matching over 9 bases. This CDR3 region has 16 residues. Germline lookup yields CDR1 SGHTA and CDR2 FQGNSA. J gave up 2 bases and V 3 bases, and 7 bases lay outside the gene matches. DNA of the CDR3: TGTGCCAGCAGCTTTCAAGGGGACAGGGTAAACTATGGCTACACCTTC. This sequence encodes CASSFQGDRVNYGYTF.

The chain recombines TRBV4-3 with TRBJ2-5; TRBD2 matches at 9 bases. The germline gives CDR1 LGHNA, CDR2 YSLEER. This CDR3 has 17 amino acids. Germline trimming cut 0 bases from V and 2 bases from J; bases unmatched to any gene: 7. The CDR3 reads CASSQDGPSGAQETQYF. The CDR3 DNA is TGCGCCAGCAGCCAAGATGGGCCTAGCGGGGCACAAGAGACCCAGTACTTC.

The chain recombines TRBV7-9 with TRBJ1-1, with a weak D call TRBD1 (5 bases). The CDR3 consists of 15 residues. Trimming left V 5 bases short and J 10 bases short, with 23 bases between. Germline V gives CDR1 SEHNR, CDR2 FQNEAQ (reference sequence). The CDR3 DNA sequence: TGTGCCAGCAGCCTAAGTGGTGGGGGACCCCAAGGAGCTTTCTTT. It codes for CASSLSGGGPQGAFF.

J is TRBJ1-2 and V is TRBV6-1, with 8 bases that match TRBD1. This CDR3 spans 15 amino acids. CDR1 is MNHNS, CDR2 SASEGT, per germline. The V segment lost 4 bases and the J segment 0 bases; nucleotides outside the gene matches: 4. The DNA of the CDR3 is TGTGCCAGCAGTGTCCTACAGGGGGCTAACTATGGCTACACCTTC. Its protein product is CASSVLQGANYGYTF.

The V and J genes are TRBV7-9 and TRBJ2-3; the D is unclear. CDR1 and CDR2 (germline): SEHNR, FQNEAQ (reference sequence). With 1 base removed from V and 8 bases from J, the gap between germline ends came to 7 bases. This CDR3 region has 12 residues. CDR3 DNA sequence: TGTGCCAGCAGCTTAGTGGGTGGTACGCAGTATTTT. Translated, it gives CASSLVGGTQYF.

The rearrangement uses TRBV5-6 and TRBJ1-2, with unresolved D. This CDR3 contains 16 residues. The V end was cut by 1 base, the J end by 0 bases, with 13 bases between. Germline values: CDR1 SGHDT, CDR2 YYEEEE. CDR3 in amino acids: CASSLPGGLANYGYTF. The CDR3 region has the DNA TGTGCCAGCAGCTTGCCTGGCGGGTTGGCTAACTATGGCTACACCTTC. The full variable domain, completed using reference TRBV5-6 and TRBJ1-2, is DAGVTQSPTHLIKTRGQQVTLRCSPKSGHDTVSWYQQALGQGPQFIFQYYEEEERQRGNFPDRFSGHQFPNYSSELNVNALLLGDSALYLCASSLPGGLANYGYTFGSGTRLTVV.

The rearrangement links TRBV6-1 to TRBJ2-7; 9 nucleotides align to TRBD2. Unmatched junction bases numbered 8, after V lost 6 bases and J lost 2 bases. This CDR3 comprises 15 residues. Germline V gene data show CDR1 as MNHNS and CDR2 as SASEGT. The CDR3 DNA reads as TGTGCCAGCAGGGTTCAGCGGGGGGTCCCCTACGAGCAGTACTTC. Translation gives CASRVQRGVPYEQYF.

The sample holds a few counts of this clone. The rearrangement joins TRBV7-2 to TRBJ2-5; 9 nucleotides line up with TRBD2. V lost 3 bases, J lost 4 bases, and 6 bases stayed unmatched. CDR1 is SGHTA and CDR2 is FQGNSA in the germline V gene. This CDR3 comprises 15 residues. CDR3 region: CASSFQPGLAETQYF. CDR3 DNA: TGTGCCAGCAGCTTCCAGCCGGGACTAGCAGAGACCCAGTACTTC.

The chain recombines TRBV18 with TRBJ1-5; 8 bases align to TRBD1. From germline, CDR1 is KGHSH and CDR2 LQKENI. The CDR3 length is 13 residues. V dropped 8 bases and J dropped 7; count of bases not matched to a gene: 7. This chain's CDR3 is CASQDRAGQPQHF. The CDR3 DNA is TGTGCCAGCCAGGACAGGGCGGGCCAGCCCCAGCATTTT.

This clone was seen a handful of times. The chain has TRBV7-9 and TRBJ2-7; the D call may be TRBD1 or TRBD2 (5 bases each). V lost 3 bases and J 2 bases, leaving 14 bases between the germline ends. The CDR3 spans 15 residues. Germline V gene lookup returns CDR1 SEHNR and CDR2 FQNEAQ (reference sequence). The CDR3 DNA reads as TGTGCCAGCAGCTTCCCCCAGGGACCCACCTACGAGCAGTACTTC. Its protein is CASSFPQGPTYEQYF. Variable domain in full (rest from reference TRBV7-9 and TRBJ2-7): DTGVSQNPRHKITKRGQNVTFRCDPISEHNRLYWYRQTLGQGPEFLTYFQNEAQLEKSRLLSDRFSAERPKGSFSTLEIQRTEQGDSAMYLCASSFPQGPTYEQYFGPGTRLTVT.